A selection of T cell receptor beta chains follows, all from one sample in a study of human T cells and chemical hapten exposure. Using its own MiXCR run on the RACE reads, TCRdb lists one record per CDR3 protein. Of more than 110,000 distinct CDR3 sequences listed, roughly 12% were seen once; the top ten hold 1.3% to 1.5%. Sequencing used whole blood, obtained in connection with sensitization to the hapten diphenylcyclopropenone (DPC). The receptors were gathered from a woman between 50 and 59 years old with alopecia areata. Some clones in this sample may be carry-over from other donors' samples. CDR3s include the opening cysteine and the closing phenylalanine or tryptophan. A D gene is named only where the DNA matches it firmly. The size entry is marked missing in some rows and otherwise reads once, few, many or a size class.

V: TRBV19; J: TRBJ2-7; size: .; length: 14; D: TRBD2; DNA: TGTGCCAGTAGCGGACTAGCGGGAGGTGGTGAGCAGTACTTC; CDR3: CASSGLAGGGEQYF
V: TRBV28; J: TRBJ2-7; size: .; length: 14; D: TRBD2; DNA: TGTGCCAGCAGTGGAGTGGCTAGCGGCGACGAGCAGTACTTC; CDR3: CASSGVASGDEQYF
V: TRBV30; J: TRBJ2-2; size: few; length: 17; D: TRBD2; DNA: TGTGCCTGGAGTTCATTTACTAGCGGGAGTAAAACCGGGGAGCTGTTTTTT; CDR3: CAWSSFTSGSKTGELFF
V: TRBV5-1; J: TRBJ2-1; size: few; length: 14; D: TRBD2; DNA: TGCGCCAGCAAGATCGTGACTAGCGGGCCTGAGCAGTTCTTC; CDR3: CASKIVTSGPEQFF
V: TRBV24-1; J: TRBJ2-1; size: .; length: 15; D: TRBD1; DNA: TGTGCCACCAGTGATCCGGGACAGGGTAACAATGAGCAGTTCTTC; CDR3: CATSDPGQGNNEQFF
V: TRBV21-1; J: TRBJ2-6; size: many; length: 14; D: .; DNA: TGTGCCAGCAGGACTAAAGAAGGATCCAACGTCCTGACTTTC; CDR3: CASRTKEGSNVLTF
V: TRBV7-2; J: TRBJ2-7; size: few; length: 14; D: .; DNA: TGTGCCAGCAGCTTAGGGGCGAGAAGTTACGAGCAGTACTTC; CDR3: CASSLGARSYEQYF
V: TRBV14; J: TRBJ2-7; size: few; length: 14; D: .; DNA: TGTGCCAGCAGCCACAATCGAGGAGTCGGCGAGCAGTACTTC; CDR3: CASSHNRGVGEQYF
V: TRBV14; J: TRBJ2-7; size: .; length: 14; D: .; DNA: TGTGCCAGCAGCCAAGATCTGTCAGGGTACGAGCAGTACTTC; CDR3: CASSQDLSGYEQYF
V: TRBV7-3; J: TRBJ2-7; size: many; length: 13; D: TRBD1; DNA: TGTGCCAGCAGCTTAAACAGGGGTGACGAGCAGTACTTC; CDR3: CASSLNRGDEQYF
V: TRBV5-1; J: TRBJ2-1; size: few; length: 15; D: .; DNA: TGCGCCAGCACCAGGGCAGCCAACTCCTACAATGAGCAGTTCTTC; CDR3: CASTRAANSYNEQFF
V: TRBV11-3; J: TRBJ2-5; size: many; length: 13; D: .; DNA: TGTGCCAGCAGCTTAACCCTAGGGGTGACCCAGTACTTC; CDR3: CASSLTLGVTQYF
V: TRBV11-2; J: TRBJ2-1; size: few; length: 15; D: TRBD1; DNA: TGTGCCAGCAGCTTAGCGGGGCCAGGGGGCAATGAGCAGTTCTTC; CDR3: CASSLAGPGGNEQFF
V: TRBV20-1; J: TRBJ1-2; size: .; length: 13; D: TRBD1; DNA: TGCAGTGCTAGGGGAGGGGGCCCCCTTCGCTACACCTTC; CDR3: CSARGGGPLRYTF
V: TRBV28; J: TRBJ1-2; size: .; length: 15; D: TRBD1; DNA: TGTGCCAGCAGTTCCGCCGGGACAGGGGCGGGAGGCTACACCTTC; CDR3: CASSSAGTGAGGYTF